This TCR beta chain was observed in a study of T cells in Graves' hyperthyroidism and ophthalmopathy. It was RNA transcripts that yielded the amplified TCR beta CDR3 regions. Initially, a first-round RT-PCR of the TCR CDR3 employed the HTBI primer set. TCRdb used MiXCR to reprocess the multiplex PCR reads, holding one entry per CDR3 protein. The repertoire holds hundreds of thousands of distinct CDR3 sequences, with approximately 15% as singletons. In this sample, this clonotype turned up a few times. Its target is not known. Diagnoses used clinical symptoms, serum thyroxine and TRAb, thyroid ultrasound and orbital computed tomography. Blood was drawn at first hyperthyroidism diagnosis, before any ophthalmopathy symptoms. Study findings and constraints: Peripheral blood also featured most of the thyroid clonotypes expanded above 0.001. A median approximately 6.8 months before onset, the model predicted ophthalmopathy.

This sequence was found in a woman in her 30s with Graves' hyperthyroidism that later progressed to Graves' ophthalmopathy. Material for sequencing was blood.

This CDR3 reads CSARDPGTSGRDEQYF. The CDR3 DNA sequence: TGCAGTGCTAGAGACCCCGGGACTAGCGGGAGGGACGAGCAGTACTTC. The rearrangement links TRBV20-1 to TRBJ2-7, with 16 bases matching TRBD2. Germline V gives CDR1 DFQATT, CDR2 SNEGSKA (reference sequence). The CDR3 loop spans 16 amino acids. Trimming at V came to 0 bases and at J to 5 bases, leaving 4 bases not matched to a gene.